What follows are 20 T cell receptor beta chains derived from one specimen sequenced in a study of control samples from healthy donors and cancer patients. The assay was immunoSEQ multiplex PCR, and TCRdb's table has in-frame clones only and misses some. This table has some 110,000 clones, 88% appearing once. The specimen was blood. The receptor source for this set is a woman in her seventies in good health.

The rearrangement links TRBV9 to TRBJ2-1; 8 bases map to TRBD2. The germline V gene has CDR1 SGDLS and CDR2 YYNGEE. V trimming: 0 bases; J trimming: 7 bases; junction bases outside the gene matches: 6. This CDR3 has 15 residues. CDR3 nucleotides: TGTGCCAGCAGCGTAGGTGGCGGGGGGCAGAATGAGCAGTTCTTC. It specifies CASSVGGGGQNEQFF.

The chain links TRBV5-8 to TRBJ1-3; no clear D. V shed 1 base and J shed 3 bases, with 8 bases lying between them. Germline lookup yields CDR1 SGHTS and CDR2 YDEGEE. This CDR3 contains 14 residues. In DNA form, the CDR3 reads TGTGCCAGCAGCTTGACGGCCAGTGGAAACACCATATATTTT. It translates to CASSLTASGNTIYF.

This clone has a single count. The chain links TRBV2 to TRBJ1-1, with TRBD1 identical over 7 bases. CDR3 length: 15 amino acids. With V trimmed by 8 bases and J by 0 bases, 9 bases remained unmatched. The germline V gene has CDR1 SNHLY and CDR2 FYNNEI. CDR3 loop: CASELTGVLNTEAFF. DNA of the CDR3: TGTGCCAGCGAACTTACAGGGGTCTTGAACACTGAAGCTTTCTTT. The full variable domain, with the rest looked up from reference TRBV2 and TRBJ1-1, is EPEVTQTPSHQVTQMGQEVILRCVPISNHLYFYWYRQILGQKVEFLVSFYNNEISEKSEIFDDQFSVERPDGSNFTLKIRSTKLEDSAMYFCASELTGVLNTEAFFGQGTRLTVV.

This clone was picked up one time. This sequence joins TRBV7-2 and TRBJ2-1; 11 nucleotides align to TRBD2. The CDR3 contains 17 residues. Trimming removed 2 bases from V and 4 bases from J; junction bases left unmatched: 7. The V gene's germline CDR1 is SGHTA and CDR2 FQGNSA. CDR3 loop: CASSLSSLAGAYNEQFF. CDR3 DNA: TGTGCCAGCAGCTTATCGTCACTAGCGGGGGCTTACAATGAGCAGTTCTTC. The full variable domain, rest sourced from reference TRBV7-2 and TRBJ2-1, is GAGVSQSPSNKVTEKGKDVELRCDPISGHTALYWYRQSLGQGLEFLIYFQGNSAPDKSGLPSDRFSAERTGGSVSTLTIQRTQQEDSAVYLCASSLSSLAGAYNEQFFGPGTRLTVL.

The rearrangement links TRBV5-1 to TRBJ2-1; TRBD1 matches 7 bases. The CDR3 contains 15 residues. The V gene's germline CDR1 is SGHRS and CDR2 YFSETQ. The trim removed 4 bases at V and 0 bases at J, leaving 4 bases unmatched. The CDR3 reads CASSRDSGSYNEQFF. CDR3 bases: TGCGCCAGCAGCCGGGACAGCGGCTCCTACAATGAGCAGTTCTTC. Full variable domain (missing parts from reference TRBV5-1 and TRBJ2-1): KAGVTQTPRYLIKTRGQQVTLSCSPISGHRSVSWYQQTPGQGLQFLFEYFSETQRNKGNFPGRFSGRQFSNSRSEMNVSTLELGDSALYLCASSRDSGSYNEQFFGPGTRLTVL.

The chain recombines TRBV5-3 with TRBJ1-6; no clear D gene. TRBV5-3 is known as an ORF, though its function is uncertain. This CDR3 is 19 amino acids long. Trimming took off 0 bases at V and 7 bases at J, with 23 bases between the two ends. DNA of the CDR3: TGTGCCAGAAGCTTGGAATGGTTGGATGTAGTCCAGAAAAATTCACCCCTCCACTTT. Protein sequence: CARSLEWLDVVQKNSPLHF.

The sample holds one count of this clone. The chain links TRBV2 to TRBJ1-2; no reliable D call. The germline V gene encodes CDR1 SNHLY and CDR2 FYNNEI. V was shortened by 2 bases and J by 7 bases, with 8 bases between the two germline ends. CDR3 size: 12 residues. CDR3 DNA: TGTGCCAGCAGTGAACTCGACACTGGCTACACCTTC. Translating it yields CASSELDTGYTF.

The chain links TRBV7-8 to TRBJ1-2, with a tentative D call TRBD1 (6 bases). The V end was cut by 5 bases, the J end by 3 bases, with 19 bases between. The CDR3 length is 16 residues. Germline lookup yields CDR1 SGHVS and CDR2 FQNEAQ. CDR3 amino acids: CASSPEGQTLHYGYTF. CDR3 sequence (DNA): TGTGCCAGCAGCCCAGAGGGACAAACTTTACACTATGGCTACACCTTC.

This clone was observed a single time. The chain joins TRBV2 to TRBJ1-5; maybe TRBD1 (6 bases). From germline, CDR1 is SNHLY and CDR2 FYNNEI. Trimming removed 4 bases from V and 4 bases from J, with 11 bases in between. The CDR3 is 14 residues long. The CDR3 coding sequence is TGTGCCAGCAGTGTCGAGGGGGGGAATCAGCCCCAGCATTTT. Amino acid sequence: CASSVEGGNQPQHF.

The V call is TRBV7-2, the J call TRBJ2-7; D might be TRBD2 (5 bases). The V end lost 11 bases, the J end lost 1 base, and 12 bases lay between the germline ends. Looked up from germline, CDR1 is SGHTA and CDR2 is FQGNSA. This CDR3 region has 12 residues. CDR3 DNA: TGTGCCTCCGAGGGCGGATCCTACGAGCAGTACTTC. This translates into CASEGGSYEQYF.

This chain uses TRBV2 with TRBJ2-1; 8 bases are a match to TRBD2. The J segment lost 8 bases and the V segment lost 4 bases, leaving 7 bases of the junction unmatched. The germline V gene encodes CDR1 SNHLY and CDR2 FYNNEI. The CDR3 loop spans 14 amino acids. The CDR3 coding sequence is TGTGCCAGCAGTGCCGGGAGGGGTTCGGATGAGCAGTTCTTC. Translation gives CASSAGRGSDEQFF.

This clone occurred once. V usage is TRBV6-2 or TRBV6-3 and J usage is TRBJ1-4; TRBD1 matches at 9 bases. CDR1 is MNHEY and CDR2 is SVGEGT in the germline V gene. Trimming at V came to 6 bases and at J to 0 bases, leaving 11 bases not matched to a gene. CDR3 length: 18 amino acids. The CDR3 protein is CASSPPGQGRSTNEKLFF. The CDR3 coding sequence is TGTGCCAGCAGCCCCCCGGGACAGGGCCGATCAACTAATGAAAAACTGTTTTTT.

This sequence joins TRBV2 and TRBJ2-1; TRBD1 or TRBD2 may be the D gene (6 bases each). Between the trimmed V and J ends, which lost 8 bases and 8 bases, there was a span of 10 bases. Germline CDR1 is SNHLY and CDR2 is FYNNEI. The CDR3 extends over 11 amino acids. CDR3 region: CASFRGHEQFF. CDR3 sequence (DNA): TGTGCCAGCTTCCGGGGGCATGAGCAGTTCTTC.

The chain links TRBV5-1 to TRBJ1-1, with 7 bases aligning to TRBD1. This CDR3 is built from 14 residues. Looked up from germline, CDR1 is SGHRS and CDR2 is YFSETQ. V dropped 2 bases and J dropped 4; count of bases not matched to a gene: 5. CDR3: CASSFGSGGTEAFF. The CDR3, as DNA: TGCGCCAGCAGCTTTGGGTCAGGGGGCACTGAAGCTTTCTTT.

The J gene is TRBJ1-2, the V gene TRBV6-5; D remains ambiguous. The V and J ends lost 2 bases and 2 bases respectively, with 9 bases between them. Germline CDR1 and CDR2: MNHEY and SVGAGI. The CDR3 runs 14 residues. The CDR3 region is CASSYTAGNYGYTF. The CDR3 DNA reads TGTGCCAGCAGTTACACAGCCGGGAACTATGGCTACACCTTC.

CDR3 DNA: TGTGCCAGCAGCCGGACGGGACAGTATAACTATGGCTACACCTTC. It is translated as CASSRTGQYNYGYTF. The chain employs TRBV3-1 (or the pseudogene TRBV3-2) and TRBJ1-2; 7 bases agree with TRBD1. In germline, CDR1 is LGHDT, CDR2 YNNKEL (reference sequence). The CDR3 loop spans 15 amino acids. V dropped 4 bases and J dropped 1; count of bases not matched to a gene: 6.

The chain joins TRBV5-4 to TRBJ1-1, with D hard to call. The V end was cut by 3 bases, the J end by 5 bases, with 5 bases between. Germline CDR1 and CDR2: SGHNT and YYREEE (reference sequence). This CDR3 region has 11 residues. The CDR3 sequence: CASSSPTEAFF. CDR3 coding DNA: TGTGCCAGCAGCTCACCGACTGAAGCTTTCTTT.

With regard to this clone: At one end, the junction sequence differs from germline, possibly due to a read error. CDR3 amino acids: CASSLELQGRSAF. In nucleotides, the CDR3 is TGCGCCAGCAGCTTGGAGCTCCAGGGGAGGTCCGCCTTT. The chain links TRBV5-1 to TRBJ1-1; perhaps TRBD1 as D (6 bases). Looked up from germline, CDR1 is SGHRS and CDR2 is YFSETQ. The CDR3 has 13 residues.

This chain connects TRBV27 to TRBJ1-5, with 7 bases aligning to TRBD1. The CDR3 is 15 residues long. Germline values: CDR1 MNHEY, CDR2 SMNVEV (reference sequence). The trim removed 5 bases at V and 6 bases at J, leaving 10 bases unmatched. The CDR3: CASSTLTGRGQPQHF. CDR3 nucleotides: TGTGCCAGCAGTACCCTGACAGGGAGAGGTCAGCCCCAGCATTTT.

The chain employs TRBV5-6 and TRBJ1-2, with a possible D match to TRBD1 (6 bases). The V end lost 4 bases, the J end lost 8 bases, and 21 bases lay between the germline ends. Per the germline V gene, CDR1 is SGHDT and CDR2 is YYEEEE. CDR3 length: 15 residues. The CDR3 DNA follows: TGTGCCAGCAGCCCGTGGGGGGCCGGTTCTCGGGGCTACACCTTC. Protein sequence: CASSPWGAGSRGYTF. Full variable domain (rest looked up from reference TRBV5-6 and TRBJ1-2): DAGVTQSPTHLIKTRGQQVTLRCSPKSGHDTVSWYQQALGQGPQFIFQYYEEEERQRGNFPDRFSGHQFPNYSSELNVNALLLGDSALYLCASSPWGAGSRGYTFGSGTRLTVV.